This T cell receptor beta chain was recovered during a study of T cell changes during pregnancy in multiple sclerosis. V was trimmed by 8 bases and J by 12 bases, leaving 11 bases between them. This CDR3 region has 10 residues. CDR1 is MDHEN, CDR2 SYDVKM, per germline. The data were produced by immunoSEQ multiplex PCR, yet TCRdb's version contains in-frame clones alone and is incomplete. This table holds some 67,000 clones, about 91% found once. Sequences were derived from peripheral blood, sampled after pregnancy. This TCR was sampled from a female donor with multiple sclerosis, enrolled in a pregnancy study. The chain recombines TRBV28 with TRBJ2-1; D is perhaps TRBD2 (7 bases). The CDR3, as DNA: TGTGCCAGCGGCGGGGGCAGGCAGTTCTTC. Translating it yields CASGGGRQFF. Full variable domain (rest looked up from reference TRBV28 and TRBJ2-1): DVKVTQSSRYLVKRTGEKVFLECVQDMDHENMFWYRQDPGLGLRLIYFSYDVKMKEKGDIPEGYSVSREKKERFSLILESASTNQTSMYLCASGGGRQFFGPGTRLTVL.